This passage covers 18 T cell receptor beta chains from one sample sequenced in a study of neurological immune-mediated disorders. Each CDR3 protein gets one entry after TCRdb re-called the 5' RACE reads with MiXCR. The sample lists tens of thousands of distinct CDR3 sequences, roughly 10% occurring once. Time point specified: technical triplicate 1. Sequencing was performed on PBMCs. The receptors here all came from a man in his 60s with HTLV-1-associated myelopathy (HAM/TSP).

This clonotype is labeled as medium-sized (0.01 to 0.1%). The chain has TRBV5-5 and TRBJ2-2; 11 bases map to TRBD2. The CDR3 runs to 16 residues. Germline loops: CDR1 SGHKS, CDR2 YYEKEE (reference sequence). With V trimmed by 4 bases and J by 0 bases, 2 bases remained unmatched. The CDR3 spells CASSGGLAANTGELFF. The CDR3 DNA is TGTGCCAGCAGCGGGGGACTAGCGGCGAACACCGGGGAGCTGTTTTTT.

This clonotype showed up many times. The chain is built from TRBV10-3 and TRBJ1-5; D gene uncertain. This CDR3 comprises 13 residues. Trimming removed 6 bases at V and 0 bases at J, with 6 bases between. CDR1 ENHRY and CDR2 SYGVKD come from the germline V gene. The chain's CDR3 is CAIRQDSNQPQHF. CDR3 DNA sequence: TGTGCCATCAGACAAGATAGCAATCAGCCCCAGCATTTT.

The sample holds many counts of this clonotype. V gene TRBV20-1 combines with J gene TRBJ1-4; D unresolved. The V end lost 3 bases, the J end lost 5 bases, and 16 bases lay between the germline ends. The V gene's germline CDR1 is DFQATT and CDR2 SNEGSKA (reference sequence). The CDR3 loop spans 15 amino acids. The CDR3 nucleotides are TGCAGTGCTAGGGGTAGTGCGGCGGGGAATGAAAAACTGTTTTTT. This translates into CSARGSAAGNEKLFF.

This clonotype was counted many times. The V and J genes are TRBV20-1 and TRBJ2-1, with 9 bases fitting TRBD2. After removal of 5 bases from V and 6 bases from J, the junction contained 11 bases not matched to a gene. The CDR3 is made up of 15 amino acids. Looked up from germline, CDR1 is DFQATT and CDR2 is SNEGSKA (reference sequence). For the CDR3, the DNA is TGCAGTGCTCCCCCGACTAGCGGAGCTAGCAATGAGCAGTTCTTC. Amino acids: CSAPPTSGASNEQFF.

This clonotype came up many times. This rearrangement joins TRBV20-1 to TRBJ2-7; weak D call: TRBD2 (6 bases). The germline V and J ends were trimmed by 1 base and 0 bases, with 10 bases remaining between them. This CDR3 has 14 amino acids. CDR1 and CDR2 from the germline V gene are DFQATT and SNEGSKA (reference sequence). CDR3: CSARVGGGSYEQYF. Written as DNA, the CDR3 is TGCAGTGCTAGAGTTGGGGGAGGCTCCTACGAGCAGTACTTC.

This clonotype was observed at least ten times. This chain joins TRBV9 and TRBJ2-3; 7 bases agree with TRBD2. This CDR3 has 15 amino acids. From germline, CDR1 is SGDLS and CDR2 YYNGEE. The V gene end was trimmed by 6 bases and the J gene end by 2 bases; junction bases not matched to a gene: 9. The CDR3 DNA follows: TGTGCCAGCACGCCTAGCGGAGATCTCACAGATACGCAGTATTTT. Translation: CASTPSGDLTDTQYF.

CDR3 protein: CASSLEWLAGVPEQFF. For the CDR3, the DNA is TGCGCCAGCAGCTTGGAGTGGCTAGCTGGAGTACCTGAGCAGTTCTTC. The chain has TRBV5-1 and TRBJ2-1; D is perhaps TRBD2 (5 bases). Trimming stripped 0 bases from V and 9 bases from J, with 19 bases between. The CDR3 totals 16 residues. Germline CDR1 is SGHRS and CDR2 is YFSETQ.

This clonotype has at least ten counts. This chain joins TRBV4-3 and TRBJ2-1, with D unresolved. V shed 2 bases and J shed 0 bases, with 8 bases lying between them. Germline V gene data show CDR1 as LGHNA and CDR2 as YSLEER. The CDR3 loop spans 15 amino acids. The CDR3 bases are TGCGCCAGCAGCCAACGGACGAGCTCCTACAATGAGCAGTTCTTC. Translating it yields CASSQRTSSYNEQFF.

A remark on this clonotype: As the CDR3 is not closed by the conserved phenylalanine or tryptophan, this likely results from a read error. This chain joins TRBV5-5 and TRBJ2-2; possible D gene TRBD2, 6 bases. The CDR3 is 15 residues long. Deletions cut 5 bases from V and 1 base from J, with 12 bases between. The germline CDR1 and CDR2 sequences are SGHKS and YYEKEE (reference sequence). For the CDR3, the DNA is TGTGCCAGCAGTATGGGACTTCAGAACACCGGGGAGCTGTTTTCT. Protein sequence: CASSMGLQNTGELFS.

This clonotype was seen at least ten times. The chain uses TRBV29-1 and TRBJ2-2; no clear D. The CDR3 has 16 amino acids. V lost 4 bases to trimming and J lost 3 bases, with 18 bases between them. Germline assignment: CDR1 SQVTM and CDR2 ANQGSEA. CDR3 in DNA: TGCAGCGTTGGCAGGCTTTGGGGTTCGGACACCGGGGAGCTGTTTTTT. This codes for CSVGRLWGSDTGELFF.

This clonotype was observed at least ten times. V and J are TRBV10-2 and TRBJ1-1; D remains ambiguous. Trimming pared 8 bases from V and 6 bases from J, leaving 10 bases between. The CDR3 runs to 11 residues. Looked up from germline, CDR1 is WSHSY and CDR2 is SAAADI. The DNA of the CDR3 is TGCGCCAGCGGGAAAACTTCTGAAGCTTTCTTT. It is translated as CASGKTSEAFF.

This clonotype came up many times. V gene TRBV25-1 combines with J gene TRBJ1-1, with 11 bases that match TRBD1. This CDR3 spans 14 amino acids. Germline CDR1 MGHDK, CDR2 SYGVNS. Trimming removed 4 bases from V and 4 bases from J; junction bases left unmatched: 2. The chain's CDR3 is CASSGTGGGTEAFF. For the CDR3, the DNA is TGTGCCAGCAGTGGGACAGGGGGCGGCACTGAAGCTTTCTTT.

Many counts were recorded for this clonotype. The chain is built from TRBV7-2 and TRBJ2-5; 14 bases align to TRBD2. This CDR3 region has 16 residues. Germline assignment: CDR1 SGHTA and CDR2 FQGNSA. J was trimmed by 7 bases and V by 5 bases; bases with no gene match: 9. In DNA, the CDR3 is TGTGCCAGCAGCCCAGGGACTAGCGGGAGCCGGGGGACCCAGTACTTC. Its protein product is CASSPGTSGSRGTQYF.

This clonotype was found many times. The chain couples TRBV5-1 to TRBJ2-1; 9 nucleotides match TRBD2. Losses at the gene ends were 5 bases for V and 0 bases for J; bases not matched to a gene: 12. The CDR3 contains 18 residues. Germline V gives CDR1 SGHRS, CDR2 YFSETQ. CDR3 loop: CASSYAVLAGHSYNEQFF. The CDR3 DNA reads as TGCGCCAGCAGTTACGCGGTTCTAGCGGGACACTCCTACAATGAGCAGTTCTTC.

The rearrangement joins TRBV25-1 to TRBJ1-1, with 7 positions matching TRBD1. Per germline, CDR1 MGHDK and CDR2 SYGVNS. There are 15 residues in the CDR3. With V trimmed by 3 bases and J by 3 bases, 7 bases remained unmatched. In DNA form, the CDR3 reads TGTGCCAGCAGTGACGAGGGGGCGCCTTACACTGAAGCTTTCTTT. Translated: CASSDEGAPYTEAFF.

The sample holds many counts of this clonotype. The CDR3 DNA sequence: TGTGCCAGCTCGACTCCGGGACAGCGCTCCTACGAGCAGTACTTC. This encodes CASSTPGQRSYEQYF. V is TRBV28 and J is TRBJ2-7; TRBD1 agrees at 7 bases. V lost 8 bases, J lost 0 bases, and 10 bases stayed unmatched. CDR3 length: 15 amino acids. Germline CDR1 MDHEN, CDR2 SYDVKM.

The table lists this clonotype with many counts. Written as DNA, the CDR3 is TGCGCCAGCAGCCCCGGGACAGGGGTAACCGGGGAGCTGTTTTTT. It encodes CASSPGTGVTGELFF. This chain joins TRBV5-1 and TRBJ2-2; 10 nucleotides match TRBD1. CDR3 length: 15 amino acids. Germline CDR1 and CDR2: SGHRS and YFSETQ. The V segment lost 4 bases and the J segment 5 bases; nucleotides outside the gene matches: 5.

There are many counts of this clonotype. V and J are TRBV28 and TRBJ1-4; D unresolved. Trimming removed 7 bases at V and 8 bases at J, with 11 bases between. This CDR3 spans 12 amino acids. Germline lookup yields CDR1 MDHEN and CDR2 SYDVKM. CDR3 bases: TGTGCCAGCATGGGCTTGAGCGAAAAACTGTTTTTT. It is translated as CASMGLSEKLFF.